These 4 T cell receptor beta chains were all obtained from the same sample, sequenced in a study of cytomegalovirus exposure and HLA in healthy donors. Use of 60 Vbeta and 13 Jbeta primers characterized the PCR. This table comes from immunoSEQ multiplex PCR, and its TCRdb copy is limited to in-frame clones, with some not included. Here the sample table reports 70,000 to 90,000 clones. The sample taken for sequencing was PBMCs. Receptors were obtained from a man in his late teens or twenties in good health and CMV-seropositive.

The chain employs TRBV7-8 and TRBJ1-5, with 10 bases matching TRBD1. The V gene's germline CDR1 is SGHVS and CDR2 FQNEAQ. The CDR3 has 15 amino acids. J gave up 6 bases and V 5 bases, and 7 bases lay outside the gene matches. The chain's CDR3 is CASSLGGQGFQPQHF. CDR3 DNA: TGTGCCAGCAGCCTTGGGGGACAGGGGTTTCAGCCCCAGCATTTT.

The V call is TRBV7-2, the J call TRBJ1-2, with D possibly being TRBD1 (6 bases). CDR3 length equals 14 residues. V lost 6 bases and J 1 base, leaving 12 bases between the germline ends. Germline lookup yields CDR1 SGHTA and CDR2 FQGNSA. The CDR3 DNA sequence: TGTGCCAGCAGTAGGACAGTTGGTAACTATGGCTACACCTTC. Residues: CASSRTVGNYGYTF.

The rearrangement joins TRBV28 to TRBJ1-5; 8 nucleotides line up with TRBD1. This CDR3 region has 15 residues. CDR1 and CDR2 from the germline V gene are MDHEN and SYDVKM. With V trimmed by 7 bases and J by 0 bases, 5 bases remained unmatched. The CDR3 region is CASTLTGVSNQPQHF. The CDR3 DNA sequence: TGTGCCAGCACCCTGACAGGGGTTAGCAATCAGCCCCAGCATTTT.

This chain's CDR3 is CASSTQYKQYF. CDR3 sequence (DNA): TGTGCCAGCAGTACCCAATACAAGCAGTACTTC. The chain recombines TRBV28 with TRBJ2-7, with D unresolved. Trimming stripped 5 bases from V and 8 bases from J, with 10 bases between. Germline V gene lookup returns CDR1 MDHEN and CDR2 SYDVKM. CDR3 size: 11 residues. Based on the CDR3 plus reference TRBV28 and TRBJ2-7, the full variable domain is DVKVTQSSRYLVKRTGEKVFLECVQDMDHENMFWYRQDPGLGLRLIYFSYDVKMKEKGDIPEGYSVSREKKERFSLILESASTNQTSMYLCASSTQYKQYFGPGTRLTVT.